What follows are 16 T cell receptor beta chains derived from one specimen sequenced in a study of CXCR3-negative and CXCR3-positive naive CD8 T cells. Via 5' RACE with UMI labels, TRB cDNA libraries were prepared. Following a re-call of the 5' RACE reads, TCRdb has one entry per CDR3 protein and lacks DNA. This sample's clone table lists 45,000 to 60,000 distinct CDR3 sequences. The sample was naive CXCR3- CD8+ T cells from blood. Subset defined: CD45RO-CCR7+CD27+CD95- naive CD8+ T cells lacking CXCR3 (TNR3-). The source of these receptors is a human donor in good health. Some clones in this sample may be carry-over from other donors' samples.

The rearrangement uses TRBV6-2 or TRBV6-3 and TRBJ2-4; TCRdb's D gene call, TRBD1, goes unchecked for lack of DNA. This CDR3 is built from 14 residues. Germline V gives CDR1 MNHEY, CDR2 SVGEGT. This CDR3 reads CASSSDGTKNIQYF.

The chain is built from TRBV7-9 and TRBJ2-5; TCRdb's D call of TRBD1 is untestable without DNA. Germline CDR1 reads SEHNR; CDR2 reads FQNEAQ (reference sequence). This CDR3 region has 14 residues. The CDR3 sequence: CASREGSAQETQYF.

This sequence joins TRBV14 and TRBJ2-7; the D call from TCRdb, TRBD2, cannot be confirmed without DNA. This CDR3 region has 14 residues. Germline-derived CDR1 and CDR2 are SGHDN and FVKESK. CDR3 residues: CASSHVTRYYEQYF.

The chain links TRBV4-3 to TRBJ2-7; TCRdb selects TRBD2, and the lack of DNA leaves this call unchecked. The CDR3 length is 18 residues. Germline V gene lookup returns CDR1 LGHNA and CDR2 YSLEER. CDR3 residues: CASSQDRAHTLEPYEQYF.

This rearrangement joins TRBV29-1 to TRBJ2-7; TCRdb names TRBD2, which stays unverified in the absence of DNA. Germline V gene sequence: CDR1 SQVTM, CDR2 ANQGSEA. The CDR3 runs 14 residues. The CDR3 reads CSVETGTQSYEQYF.

The V and J genes are TRBV28 and TRBJ1-6; the D call of TRBD1 rests on TCRdb alone, since no DNA is present to check it. CDR1 and CDR2 from the germline V gene are MDHEN and SYDVKM. The CDR3 covers 15 residues. The CDR3 region is CASSFLHREDSPLHF.

The chain uses TRBV9 and TRBJ2-1; TCRdb's D call of TRBD1 is untestable without DNA. This CDR3 is 15 amino acids long. The germline V gene encodes CDR1 SGDLS and CDR2 YYNGEE. The CDR3 reads CASSPRQGAYNEQFF.

CDR3 sequence reads: CASSTRTGEDSTNEKLFF. The chain links TRBV7-3 to TRBJ1-4; without DNA, the TCRdb call of TRBD1 cannot be checked. The CDR3 spans 18 residues. The germline CDR1 and CDR2 sequences are SGHTA and FQGTGA.

The chain uses TRBV28 and TRBJ2-3; TCRdb calls TRBD2, which cannot be checked without DNA. Germline CDR1 reads MDHEN; CDR2 reads SYDVKM. The CDR3 contains 20 residues. The chain's CDR3 is CASSSPQLAKTGTSTDTQYF.

The rearrangement uses TRBV21-1 and TRBJ1-2. TRBV21-1 is tagged as a pseudogene. There are 11 residues in the CDR3. The CDR3 protein is CASSPLYGYTF.

The chain combines TRBV6-5 with TRBJ2-2; TCRdb's D call, TRBD1, is unchecked because there is no DNA. CDR1 and CDR2 (germline): MNHEY, SVGAGI. The CDR3 sequence is 15 residues long. The CDR3 protein is CASSYAGGNTGELFF.

The chain carries TRBV7-9 and TRBJ2-3; TCRdb gives TRBD1 as the D gene, but with no DNA this cannot be confirmed. The CDR3 sequence is 13 residues long. Per the germline V gene, CDR1 is SEHNR and CDR2 is FQNEAQ (reference sequence). Here the CDR3 reads CDTGTGDTDTQYF.

The rearrangement links TRBV6-2 or TRBV6-3 to TRBJ2-3. Germline V gene data show CDR1 as MNHEY and CDR2 as SVGEGT. The CDR3 is 14 residues long. Here the CDR3 reads CASSYSTSTDTQYF.

The chain recombines TRBV29-1 with TRBJ2-2. Germline-derived CDR1 and CDR2 are SQVTM and ANQGSEA. This CDR3 is 14 amino acids long. Here the CDR3 reads CSVEGRANTGELFF.

The chain uses TRBV5-6 and TRBJ2-3. The CDR3 has 11 residues. Germline V CDR1 and CDR2: SGHDT, YYEEEE. The CDR3 here is CASSLSSTQYF.

This chain links TRBV19 with TRBJ2-2. Germline loops: CDR1 LNHDA, CDR2 SQIVND (reference sequence). This CDR3 spans 11 amino acids. The CDR3 loop is CASWSAGELFF.